These 12 T cell receptor beta chains were all obtained from the same sample, sequenced in a study of blood T cell repertoires in COVID-19 (dated by TCRdb to the early 2020s). Library prep was done by the immunoSEQ multiplex PCR assay. The table was pulled from immuneACCESS by TCRdb, which kept in-frame rearrangements only. Such tables lose some clones; where checked, under half of the loss comes from unresolved V genes, and the rest has no known cause. The sample has about 150,000 clones on record, about 87% of them singletons. The ten largest clones capture roughly two fifths of the sample. What was sequenced was peripheral blood. The receptors here all came from a human donor in a cohort sampled during active COVID-19.

The genes are TRBV11-3 and TRBJ2-7; 9 bases match TRBD1. The V gene's germline CDR1 is SGHNT and CDR2 YENEEA. The V gene end was trimmed by 8 bases and the J gene end by 4 bases; junction bases not matched to a gene: 6. The length of the CDR3 is 13 residues. The CDR3 coding sequence is TGTGCCAGCCGGGGGACAGGGAGTTACGAGCAGTACTTC. This translates into CASRGTGSYEQYF.

The rearrangement joins TRBV5-1 to TRBJ1-2; 9 positions agree with TRBD1. With 4 bases clipped from V and 4 bases from J, the junction kept 5 bases outside the gene matches. Germline V gene lookup returns CDR1 SGHRS and CDR2 YFSETQ. The CDR3 totals 14 residues. CDR3 coding DNA: TGCGCCAGCAGCCTCGGACAGGGGCCCTATGGCTACACCTTC. Translating gives CASSLGQGPYGYTF.

DNA for the CDR3: TGTGCCAGCAGCTTCGACTCCTCCTACAATGAGCAGTTCTTC. It yields the protein CASSFDSSYNEQFF. The chain is built from TRBV7-3 and TRBJ2-1; no reliable D call. Germline V lookup: CDR1 SGHTA, CDR2 FQGTGA. The CDR3 spans 14 residues. V was cut by 3 bases and J by 0 bases, with 6 bases left in between. Together with reference TRBV7-3 and TRBJ2-1, the CDR3 gives the full variable domain: GAGVSQTPSNKVTEKGKYVELRCDPISGHTALYWYRQSLGQGPEFLIYFQGTGAADDSGLPNDRFFAVRPEGSVSTLKIQRTERGDSAVYLCASSFDSSYNEQFFGPGTRLTVL.

The chain's CDR3 is CASSLNTEAFF. The CDR3 DNA is TGTGCCAGCAGCCTAAACACTGAAGCTTTCTTT. The V gene is TRBV7-9, the J gene TRBJ1-1; no clear D. CDR1 SEHNR and CDR2 FQNEAQ come from the germline V gene (reference sequence). This CDR3 spans 11 amino acids. The V end lost 5 bases, the J end lost 2 bases, and 3 bases lay between the germline ends.

This clone was seen once. This chain joins TRBV5-6 and TRBJ1-2, with 9 bases lining up with TRBD1. The CDR3 is 15 residues long. Trimming took 4 bases from V and 8 from J; bases not matched to a gene: 12. Germline lookup yields CDR1 SGHDT and CDR2 YYEEEE. DNA of the CDR3: TGTGCCAGCAGCCTCCGGGACAGGGCGTTCCAGGGCTACACCTTC. Encoded protein: CASSLRDRAFQGYTF.

This chain uses TRBV7-3 with TRBJ2-1; TRBD1 aligns across 7 bases. This CDR3 spans 13 amino acids. Trimming at V came to 5 bases and at J to 6 bases, leaving 4 bases not matched to a gene. Germline V lookup: CDR1 SGHTA, CDR2 FQGTGA. The CDR3 sequence is CASSRDRPNEQFF. The CDR3 DNA follows: TGTGCCAGCAGCCGGGACAGACCCAATGAGCAGTTCTTC.

The CDR3 reads CASSPRPTEIYGYTF. The CDR3 DNA sequence: TGTGCCAGTAGTCCACGTCCGACAGAAATCTATGGCTACACCTTC. The chain uses TRBV19 and TRBJ1-2, with D perhaps TRBD1 (5 bases). Trimming left V 5 bases short and J 4 bases short, with 17 bases between. Germline lookup yields CDR1 LNHDA and CDR2 SQIVND (reference sequence). This CDR3 is built from 15 residues.

The gene calls are TRBV19 and TRBJ2-5, with TRBD2 matching over 8 bases. This CDR3 spans 13 amino acids. Germline lookup yields CDR1 LNHDA and CDR2 SQIVND (reference sequence). V was clipped by 6 bases and J by 4 bases; unmatched bases: 4. This CDR3 reads CASRGTRGETQYF. The CDR3 bases are TGTGCCAGTAGAGGGACTAGAGGAGAGACCCAGTACTTC.

This chain connects TRBV7-9 to TRBJ2-1, with 7 bases identical to TRBD1. V shed 1 base and J 4 bases; nucleotides not matched to a gene: 4. CDR1 and CDR2 from the germline V gene are SEHNR and FQNEAQ (reference sequence). This CDR3 spans 15 amino acids. The CDR3 DNA follows: TGTGCCAGCAGCTTAGAAGGGGGCCTTTACAATGAGCAGTTCTTC. Protein sequence: CASSLEGGLYNEQFF.

V usage is TRBV11-2 and J usage is TRBJ1-3; tentatively, D is TRBD1 (6 bases). This CDR3 is 15 amino acids long. The V end lost 7 bases, the J end lost 0 bases, and 13 bases lay between the germline ends. Germline V gives CDR1 SGHAT, CDR2 FQNNGV. In DNA form, the CDR3 reads TGTGCCAGCACCCTCAGGGGCAACTCTGGAAACACCATATATTTT. Its protein product is CASTLRGNSGNTIYF.

This chain joins TRBV28 and TRBJ1-1, with 9 bases lining up with TRBD1. The trim removed 8 bases at V and 5 bases at J, leaving 12 bases unmatched. The CDR3 has 15 residues. Germline V lookup: CDR1 MDHEN, CDR2 SYDVKM. CDR3 bases: TGTGCCAGCCGGGTACAGGGGGCGTACAGGACTGAAGCTTTCTTT. This sequence encodes CASRVQGAYRTEAFF.

The chain uses TRBV28 and TRBJ1-3; 7 bases are a match to TRBD1. Germline V lookup: CDR1 MDHEN, CDR2 SYDVKM. J was trimmed by 2 bases and V by 7 bases; bases with no gene match: 8. The CDR3 contains 15 residues. The DNA of the CDR3 is TGTGCCAGCACCTTCCAGGGGGATACTGGAAACACCATATATTTT. Translated: CASTFQGDTGNTIYF.